This T cell receptor beta chain was sequenced for a study of T cells expressing NK-cell markers. Overall study: Cells sorted as CD3+CD56+NKG2C+, CD3+CD56+NKG2C- and CD3+CD56-NKG2C+ T cells supplied the TCR beta repertoires.

To note about this clonotype: The antigen is unknown.

General study points: Expanded clones of NKG2C+ T cells had an unclear HCMV specificity.

CDR1 and CDR2 (germline): SGHRS, YFSETQ. The CDR3 spans 16 residues. UMI-tagged 5'RACE template switching yielded the TCR beta cDNA. TCRdb reworked the 5' RACE reads into one entry per CDR3 protein, no DNA. The sample has under 600,000 distinct CDR3 sequences. Sample: blood T cells: a sorted CD56 or NKG2C T cell subset, CD4+ or CD8+ T cells, or bulk PBMC T cells (not recorded which). This chain joins TRBV5-1 and TRBJ2-7; TCRdb's assignment of TRBD2 cannot be checked, as there is no DNA. The clonotype was recovered from a woman between 45 and 60 years old in good health. The CDR3: CASSLSEVRGTYEQYF.